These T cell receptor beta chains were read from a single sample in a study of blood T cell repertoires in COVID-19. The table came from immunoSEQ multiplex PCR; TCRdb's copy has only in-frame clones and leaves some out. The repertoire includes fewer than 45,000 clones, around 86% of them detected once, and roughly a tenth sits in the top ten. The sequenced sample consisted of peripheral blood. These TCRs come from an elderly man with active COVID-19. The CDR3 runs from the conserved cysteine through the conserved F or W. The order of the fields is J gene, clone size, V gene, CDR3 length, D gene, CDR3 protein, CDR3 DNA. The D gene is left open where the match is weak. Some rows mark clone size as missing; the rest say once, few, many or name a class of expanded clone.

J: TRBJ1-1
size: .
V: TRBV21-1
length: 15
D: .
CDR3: CASSINRVSNTEAFF
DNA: TGTGCCAGCAGCATCAACCGGGTTTCGAACACTGAAGCTTTCTTT

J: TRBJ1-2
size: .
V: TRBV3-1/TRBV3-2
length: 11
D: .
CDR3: CASSQAGGQSF
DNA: TGTGCCAGCAGCCAAGCGGGAGGACAGTCCTTC

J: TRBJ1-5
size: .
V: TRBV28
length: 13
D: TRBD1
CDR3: CASSFRTGQPQHF
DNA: TGTGCCAGCAGTTTCCGGACAGGACAGCCCCAGCATTTT

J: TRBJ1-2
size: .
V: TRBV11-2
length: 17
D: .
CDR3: CASSLALASGPGDGYTF
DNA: TGTGCCAGCAGCTTAGCACTGGCCAGCGGCCCGGGGGATGGCTACACCTTC

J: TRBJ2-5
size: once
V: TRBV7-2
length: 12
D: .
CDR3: CASSTGRQTQYF
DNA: TGTGCCAGCAGTACAGGGCGGCAGACCCAGTACTTC

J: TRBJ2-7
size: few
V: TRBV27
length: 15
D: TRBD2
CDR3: CASSSGTSGRGEQYF
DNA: TGTGCCAGCAGTTCCGGGACTAGCGGGAGGGGGGAGCAGTACTTC

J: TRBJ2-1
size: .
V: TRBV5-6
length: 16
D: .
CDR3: CASSLLADLSYNEQFF
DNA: TGTGCCAGCAGCTTGTTAGCGGATCTTTCCTACAATGAGCAGTTCTTC

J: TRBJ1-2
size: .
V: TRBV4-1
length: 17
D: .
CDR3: CASSQAWNTGWRRGYTF
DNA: TGCGCCAGCAGCCAAGCGTGGAACACAGGTTGGCGTCGCGGCTACACCTTC

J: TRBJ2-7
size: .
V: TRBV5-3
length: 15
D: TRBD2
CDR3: CARSGPGGSSYEQYF
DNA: TGTGCCAGAAGCGGACCTGGCGGGAGTTCCTACGAGCAGTACTTC

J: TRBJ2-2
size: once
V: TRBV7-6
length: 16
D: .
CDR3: CASSLSARGNTGELFF
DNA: TGTGCCAGCAGCTTGTCCGCCAGGGGGAACACCGGGGAGCTGTTTTTT

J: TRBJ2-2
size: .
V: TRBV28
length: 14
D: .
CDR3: CASSSTGFGGELFF
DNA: TGTGCCAGCAGTTCCACAGGGTTCGGCGGGGAGCTGTTTTTT

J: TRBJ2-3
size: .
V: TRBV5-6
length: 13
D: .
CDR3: CASRRSEADTQYF
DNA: TGTGCCAGCCGACGGTCGGAGGCCGATACGCAGTATTTT

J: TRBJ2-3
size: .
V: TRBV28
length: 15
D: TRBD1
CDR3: CASSGSGGVLDTQYF
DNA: TGTGCCAGCAGTGGCTCAGGGGGTGTACTAGATACGCAGTATTTT

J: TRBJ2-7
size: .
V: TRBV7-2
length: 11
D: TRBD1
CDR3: CASSAGGEQYF
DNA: TGTGCCAGCAGCGCAGGGGGCGAGCAGTACTTC

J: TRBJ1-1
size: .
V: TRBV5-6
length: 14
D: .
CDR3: CASSYGTLNTEAFF
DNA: TGTGCCAGCAGCTACGGGACTCTGAACACTGAAGCTTTCTTT

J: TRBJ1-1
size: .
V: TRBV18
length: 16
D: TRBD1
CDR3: CASSGRTGTRGAEAFF
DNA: TGTGCCAGCTCGGGACGGACAGGGACGAGGGGGGCTGAAGCTTTCTTT

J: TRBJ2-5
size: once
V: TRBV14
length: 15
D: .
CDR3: CASSQGGRTKETQYF
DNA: TGTGCCAGCAGCCAAGGTGGGAGGACCAAAGAGACCCAGTACTTC

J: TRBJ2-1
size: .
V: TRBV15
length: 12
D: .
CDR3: CATSGPPDEQFF
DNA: TGTGCCACCAGCGGGCCCCCCGATGAGCAGTTCTTC

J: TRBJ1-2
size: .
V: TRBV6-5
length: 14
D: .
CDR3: CASSYSRQSYGYTF
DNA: TGTGCCAGCAGTTACTCGCGGCAGTCCTATGGCTACACCTTC

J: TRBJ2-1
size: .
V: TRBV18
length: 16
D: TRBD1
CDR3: CASSPTTGGSYNEQFF
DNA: TGTGCCAGCTCACCTACGACAGGGGGCTCCTACAATGAGCAGTTCTTC

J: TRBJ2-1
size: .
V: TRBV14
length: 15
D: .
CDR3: CASSPLVSSYNEQFF
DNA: TGTGCCAGCAGCCCCCTAGTTAGCTCCTACAATGAGCAGTTCTTC

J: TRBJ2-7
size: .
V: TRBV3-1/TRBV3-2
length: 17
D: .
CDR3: CASSQDVGETASYEQYF
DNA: TGTGCCAGCAGCCAAGATGTGGGAGAAACCGCCTCCTACGAGCAGTACTTC

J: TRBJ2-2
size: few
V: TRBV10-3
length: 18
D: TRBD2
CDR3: CAISEIGSGGTNTGELFF
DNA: TGTGCCATCAGTGAGATCGGTTCGGGAGGAACGAACACCGGGGAGCTGTTTTTT

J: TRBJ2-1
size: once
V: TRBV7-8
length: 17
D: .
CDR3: CASSSALGRGANNEQFF
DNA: TGTGCCAGCAGCTCGGCACTCGGCAGGGGAGCCAACAATGAGCAGTTCTTC

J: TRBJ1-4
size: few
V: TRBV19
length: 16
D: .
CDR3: CASSMRTGGTNEKLFF
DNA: TGTGCCAGTAGTATGCGAACAGGCGGAACTAATGAAAAACTGTTTTTT

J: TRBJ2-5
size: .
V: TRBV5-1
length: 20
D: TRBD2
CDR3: CASDPGGRAQAPSLRETQYF
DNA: TGCGCCAGCGACCCGGGGGGGCGGGCCCAGGCCCCCTCTCTTAGAGAGACCCAGTACTTC

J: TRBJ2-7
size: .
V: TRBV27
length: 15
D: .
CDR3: CASSLFGERSYEQYF
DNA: TGTGCCAGCAGTTTATTTGGTGAGCGCTCCTACGAGCAGTACTTC

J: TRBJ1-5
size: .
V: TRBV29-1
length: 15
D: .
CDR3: CSVEKVIRGRRPQHF
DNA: TGCAGCGTTGAAAAGGTAATAAGGGGAAGGAGGCCCCAGCATTTT

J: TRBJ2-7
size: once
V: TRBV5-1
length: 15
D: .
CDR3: CASSLIVGVTDEQYF
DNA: TGCGCCAGCAGCTTGATCGTGGGAGTCACCGACGAGCAGTACTTC

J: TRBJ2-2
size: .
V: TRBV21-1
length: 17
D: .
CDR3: CASSKWLTRQNTGELFF
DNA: TGTGCCAGCAGCAAATGGTTGACACGCCAGAACACCGGGGAGCTGTTTTTT

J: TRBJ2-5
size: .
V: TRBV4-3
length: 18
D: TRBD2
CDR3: CASSSRVPGLAGQETQYF
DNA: TGCGCCAGCAGCTCCCGGGTCCCGGGACTAGCGGGTCAAGAGACCCAGTACTTC

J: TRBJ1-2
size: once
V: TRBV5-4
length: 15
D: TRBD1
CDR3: CASSSAGTANYGYTF
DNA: TGTGCCAGCAGTTCCGCCGGGACAGCCAACTATGGCTACACCTTC

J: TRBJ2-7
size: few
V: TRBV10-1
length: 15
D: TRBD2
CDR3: CASSPPGRAGYEQYF
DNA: TGCGCCAGCAGCCCTCCCGGGAGGGCTGGGTACGAGCAGTACTTC